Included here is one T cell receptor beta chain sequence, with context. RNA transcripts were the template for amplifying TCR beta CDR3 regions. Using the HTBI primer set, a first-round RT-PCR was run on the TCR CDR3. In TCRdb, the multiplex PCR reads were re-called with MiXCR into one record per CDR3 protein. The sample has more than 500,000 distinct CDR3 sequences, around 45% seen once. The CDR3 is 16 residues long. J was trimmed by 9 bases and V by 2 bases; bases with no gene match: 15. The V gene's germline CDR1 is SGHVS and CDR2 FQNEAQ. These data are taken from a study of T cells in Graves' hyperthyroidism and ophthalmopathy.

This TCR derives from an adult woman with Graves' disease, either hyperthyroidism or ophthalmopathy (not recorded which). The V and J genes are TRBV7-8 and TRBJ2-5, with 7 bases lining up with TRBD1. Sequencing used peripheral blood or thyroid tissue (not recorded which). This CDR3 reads CASSLQTGLSNQPQYF. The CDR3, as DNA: TGTGCCAGCAGCTTACAGACAGGGTTAAGCAATCAGCCCCAGTACTTC.